A selection of T cell receptor beta chains follows, all from one sample in a study of blood T cell repertoires in COVID-19. Measured with immunoSEQ multiplex PCR; TCRdb has only the in-frame clones, and not every one. The table has about 350,000 clones, about 87% seen once. Material for sequencing was PBMCs or T cells enriched from blood (not recorded which). These receptors came from a woman in her twenties or thirties who had recovered from COVID-19. CDR3s include the opening cysteine and the closing phenylalanine or tryptophan. A D gene is named only where the DNA matches it firmly. Size is stated for part of the rows, as once, few or many counts, or as a class when the clone is expanded.

J	D	V	size	DNA	CDR3
TRBJ1-4	-	TRBV10-3	few	TGTGCCACTCAGGGGATAACTAATGAAAAACTGTTTTTT	CATQGITNEKLFF
TRBJ1-4	TRBD1	TRBV30	once	TGTGCCTGGAGTGCTTTGGACAGGAGAACCCCAACTAATGAAAAACTGTTTTTT	CAWSALDRRTPTNEKLFF
TRBJ2-7	-	TRBV11-3	few	TGTGCCAGCAGCTTCGACCCAAAGGGGGAGCAGTACTTC	CASSFDPKGEQYF
TRBJ1-2	-	TRBV6-5	-	TGTGCCAGCAGTTACAATCGGCTACAGGGTAACTATGGCTACACCTTC	CASSYNRLQGNYGYTF
TRBJ1-4	-	TRBV18	-	TGTGCCAGCTCACCACCGGTTGCAGGGCGCATTGAAAAACTGTTTTTT	CASSPPVAGRIEKLFF
TRBJ2-5	-	TRBV19	-	TGTGCCAGTAGTATCCTACAGGGTTGGGAAGAGACCCAGTACTTC	CASSILQGWEETQYF
TRBJ1-1	-	TRBV28	-	TGTGCCAGCAGCCCCGGTGGGGAGGAAGCTTTCTTT	CASSPGGEEAFF
TRBJ1-2	-	TRBV6-2/TRBV6-3	-	TGTGCCAGCAGTTACTCGAGGACTACTGGAAACTATGGCTACACCTTC	CASSYSRTTGNYGYTF
TRBJ1-1	-	TRBV27	few	TGTGCCAGCAGTTTTGGGGGGGAGCCCATGAACACTGAAGCTTTCTTT	CASSFGGEPMNTEAFF
TRBJ1-3	TRBD1	TRBV5-4	-	TGTGCCAGCAGCGATGGGACAGGGTATAACACCATATATTTT	CASSDGTGYNTIYF
TRBJ1-3	-	TRBV9	once	TGTGCCAGCAGCGTAGGGGGTGGGGAGGGCACCATATATTTT	CASSVGGGEGTIYF
TRBJ1-2	TRBD1	TRBV4-1	-	TGCGCCAGCAGCCAAGAGGGGCGGACAGGGAACTATGGCTACACCTTC	CASSQEGRTGNYGYTF
TRBJ2-1	TRBD1	TRBV4-1	-	TGCGCCAGCAGCCAACGCAAGTGGACAGGGGGATTGAATGAGCAGTTCTTC	CASSQRKWTGGLNEQFF
TRBJ1-1	-	TRBV7-8	-	TGTGCCAGCAGCATCGACAGGATTCGACACACTGAAGCTTTCTTT	CASSIDRIRHTEAFF
TRBJ1-3	-	TRBV5-6	-	TGTGCCAGCAGCCCGCGCGGATTAGTTTTCGGAAACACCATATATTTT	CASSPRGLVFGNTIYF
TRBJ1-2	-	TRBV9	-	TGTGCCAGCAGCGTAGGAACAGCGGAAGGGGGCTACACCTTC	CASSVGTAEGGYTF
TRBJ2-7	TRBD2	TRBV4-2	-	TGTGCCAGCAGCCAAGATGGCCTAGCGGTTAGCTACGAGCAGTACTTC	CASSQDGLAVSYEQYF
TRBJ2-1	-	TRBV19	-	TGTGCCAGGACCCGCGGATGGTTCAATGAGCAGTTCTTC	CARTRGWFNEQFF
TRBJ2-3	-	TRBV18	-	TGTGCCAGCTCACCACCTTCGACAGATACGCAGTATTTT	CASSPPSTDTQYF
TRBJ1-2	TRBD1	TRBV5-6	-	TGTGCCAGCAGCTGGACAGGAAACTATGGCTACACCTTC	CASSWTGNYGYTF
TRBJ1-4	TRBD1	TRBV3-1/TRBV3-2	few	TGTGCCAGCAGCCAAAATTTCGGACAGGCAAGGGAAAAACTGTTTTTT	CASSQNFGQAREKLFF
TRBJ1-5	TRBD1	TRBV10-2	-	TGCGCCAGCAGGAAGGGACAGGGAAGCAATCAGCCCCAGCATTTT	CASRKGQGSNQPQHF
TRBJ1-5	-	TRBV6-1	few	TGTGCCAGCAGTGAAGGACAACCCCAACAGCCCCAGCATTTT	CASSEGQPQQPQHF
TRBJ1-3	TRBD1	TRBV6-5	-	TGTGCCGTGTACAGGGGTCCTGGAAACACCATATATTTT	CAVYRGPGNTIYF
TRBJ1-6	-	TRBV7-9	few	TGTGCCAGCGGCAGCGACGGGAGGCCCCTCCACTTT	CASGSDGRPLHF
TRBJ2-1	-	TRBV30	-	TGTGCCTGGAGTAGAGGTGGAGAGCAGTTCTTC	CAWSRGGEQFF
TRBJ2-5	TRBD1	TRBV6-1	-	TGTGCCAGCAGTGAAGCTCCGGACAGGAGGGAGACCCAGTACTTC	CASSEAPDRRETQYF
TRBJ2-1	-	TRBV27	-	TGTGCCAGCAGTTTATGGTTCGGGCGGGCCTACAATGAGCAGTTCTTC	CASSLWFGRAYNEQFF
TRBJ1-5	-	TRBV24-1	-	TGTGCCACCAGTGACCTCTCCAGCAATCAGCCCCAGCATTTT	CATSDLSSNQPQHF
TRBJ1-2	-	TRBV15	-	TGTGCCACCAGCCCCGAACATATCACTAACTATGGCTACACCTTC	CATSPEHITNYGYTF
TRBJ2-1	TRBD1	TRBV5-5	once	TGTGCCAGCGGATCGCCGGACAGGCTCAATGAGCAGTTCTTC	CASGSPDRLNEQFF
TRBJ2-3	TRBD1	TRBV5-6	-	TGTGCCAGCAGAGTGACAGGGTCCACAGATACGCAGTATTTT	CASRVTGSTDTQYF
TRBJ2-7	TRBD1	TRBV14	-	TGTGCCAGCAGCCAAGGAACCGGGACAGGCATCTCCTACGAGCAGTACTTC	CASSQGTGTGISYEQYF
TRBJ2-5	-	TRBV24-1	-	TGTGCCACCAGTGATTTAGACGGAGACCAAGAGACCCAGTACTTC	CATSDLDGDQETQYF
TRBJ1-2	TRBD1	TRBV4-3	-	TGCGCCAGCAGCCAGCCTGGGACAGGGAACTATGGCTACACCTTC	CASSQPGTGNYGYTF
TRBJ2-7	TRBD2	TRBV6-2/TRBV6-3	-	TGTGCCAGCAGTTACTCAGAGACGCGGGGGATCGAGCAGTACTTC	CASSYSETRGIEQYF
TRBJ1-4	TRBD1	TRBV12-3/TRBV12-4	-	TGTGCCAGCAGTTGGGGACAGAATGAAAAACTGTTTTTT	CASSWGQNEKLFF
TRBJ1-2	-	TRBV5-5	-	TGTGCCAGCAGCTTGGATCTCACCTTGGGGGCCAACTATGGCTACACCTTC	CASSLDLTLGANYGYTF
TRBJ2-7	-	TRBV30	-	TGTGCCTGGAGTTTATCAGGGACAAGCGAGCAGTACTTC	CAWSLSGTSEQYF
TRBJ2-1	-	TRBV20-1	-	TGCAGTGCTACTAGAACGGATGAGCAGTTCTTC	CSATRTDEQFF
TRBJ2-2	TRBD1	TRBV12-5	-	TGTGCTAGTGGTTCCGGACAGGGGAACTACGGGGAGCTGTTTTTT	CASGSGQGNYGELFF
TRBJ1-4	-	TRBV6-2/TRBV6-3	-	TGTGCCAGCAGCCGTGCAGGGGAAAGGGGTGAAAAACTGTTTTTT	CASSRAGERGEKLFF
TRBJ1-2	-	TRBV18	-	TGTGCCAGCTCACCACGACAGGCCGACATAGGAGGCTACACCTTC	CASSPRQADIGGYTF
TRBJ2-7	-	TRBV7-9	few	TGTGCCAGCAGCTTAATCCAGGACTCCTACGAGCAGTACTTC	CASSLIQDSYEQYF
TRBJ1-1	-	TRBV15	-	TGTGCCACCAGCATGTCAGCAGGGGCCGAAATCATGAACACTGAAGCTTTCTTT	CATSMSAGAEIMNTEAFF
TRBJ2-5	-	TRBV6-1	once	TGTGCCAGCAGTGCCCGGGACATCTCTAGGTCCCAAGAGACCCAGTACTTC	CASSARDISRSQETQYF
TRBJ2-3	-	TRBV5-1	-	TGCGCCAGCAGCTTGGGAGGCTTCGCAGATACGCAGTATTTT	CASSLGGFADTQYF
TRBJ1-1	TRBD1	TRBV6-2/TRBV6-3	-	TGTGCCAGCAGTGTTCGTGACAGGGGAAAGGAAGCTTTCTTT	CASSVRDRGKEAFF
TRBJ1-2	-	TRBV3-1/TRBV3-2	few	TGTGCCAGCAGCCATAGAGCAACTAACTATGGCTACACCTTC	CASSHRATNYGYTF
TRBJ1-5	TRBD1	TRBV19	-	TGTGCCAGTAGTCAGGACAGGGTCCAGCCCCAGCATTTT	CASSQDRVQPQHF
TRBJ1-6	-	TRBV6-1	few	TGTGCCAGCAGTGAAGGACACGTCTATAATTCACCCCTCCACTTT	CASSEGHVYNSPLHF
TRBJ1-5	-	TRBV2	-	TGTGCCAGCAGTGAAGCGGGGGCAGGGATCAATCAGCCCCAGCATTTT	CASSEAGAGINQPQHF
TRBJ1-1	TRBD1	TRBV19	-	TGTGCCAGTAGTAACCAGGGGGCTGGCGAAGCTTTCTTT	CASSNQGAGEAFF
TRBJ1-1	-	TRBV5-1	-	TGCGCCAGCAGCTTGACAGCGAACACTGAAGCTTTCTTT	CASSLTANTEAFF
TRBJ2-1	TRBD1	TRBV4-1	-	TGCGCCAGCAGCCAAGTGGGCAGGGGGCCCGGGATCGATGAGCAGTTCTTC	CASSQVGRGPGIDEQFF
TRBJ1-2	TRBD1	TRBV29-1	-	TGCAGCGTTGGGGGGGACAGCCGGAATGCGAACTATGGCTACACCTTC	CSVGGDSRNANYGYTF
TRBJ1-2	-	TRBV6-1	-	TGTGCCAGCAGTGAGGCGGGGCTAGGCAATGGCTACACCTTC	CASSEAGLGNGYTF
TRBJ1-2	-	TRBV14	-	TGTGCCAGCAGCCTCGGTCGAACTTTTGGCTACACCTTC	CASSLGRTFGYTF
TRBJ2-3	TRBD2	TRBV5-4	-	TGTGCCAGCAGCCCGGGGATAGCGGGGGGCACAGATACGCAGTATTTT	CASSPGIAGGTDTQYF
TRBJ1-4	TRBD1	TRBV11-2	-	TGTGCCAGCAGCTCGAGACAGGGGTTAGGGGAAAAACTGTTTTTT	CASSSRQGLGEKLFF